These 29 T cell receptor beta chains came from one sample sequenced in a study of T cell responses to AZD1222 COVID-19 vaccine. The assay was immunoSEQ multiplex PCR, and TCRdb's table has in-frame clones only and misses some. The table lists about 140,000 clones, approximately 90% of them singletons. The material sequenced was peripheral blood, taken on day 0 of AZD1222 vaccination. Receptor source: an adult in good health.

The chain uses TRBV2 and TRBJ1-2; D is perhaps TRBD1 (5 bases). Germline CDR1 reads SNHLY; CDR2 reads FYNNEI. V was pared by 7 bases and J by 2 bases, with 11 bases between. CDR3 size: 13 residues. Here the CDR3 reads CASMFRVNYGYTF. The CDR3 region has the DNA TGTGCCAGCATGTTCAGGGTAAACTATGGCTACACCTTC.

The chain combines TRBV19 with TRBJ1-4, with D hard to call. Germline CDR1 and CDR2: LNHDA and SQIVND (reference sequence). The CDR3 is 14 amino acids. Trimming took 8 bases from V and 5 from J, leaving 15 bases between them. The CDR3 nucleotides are TGTGCCAGTTCGGGCGGGCAGAGAAATGAAAAACTGTTTTTT. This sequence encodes CASSGGQRNEKLFF.

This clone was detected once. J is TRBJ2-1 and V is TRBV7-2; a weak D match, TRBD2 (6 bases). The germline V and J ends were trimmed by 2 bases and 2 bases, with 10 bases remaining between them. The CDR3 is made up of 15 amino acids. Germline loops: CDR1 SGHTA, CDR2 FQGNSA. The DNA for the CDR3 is TGTGCCAGCAGCTTAATACTAGCAGCCTACAATGAGCAGTTCTTC. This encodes CASSLILAAYNEQFF. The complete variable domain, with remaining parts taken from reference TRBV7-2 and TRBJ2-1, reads GAGVSQSPSNKVTEKGKDVELRCDPISGHTALYWYRQSLGQGLEFLIYFQGNSAPDKSGLPSDRFSAERTGGSVSTLTIQRTQQEDSAVYLCASSLILAAYNEQFFGPGTRLTVL.

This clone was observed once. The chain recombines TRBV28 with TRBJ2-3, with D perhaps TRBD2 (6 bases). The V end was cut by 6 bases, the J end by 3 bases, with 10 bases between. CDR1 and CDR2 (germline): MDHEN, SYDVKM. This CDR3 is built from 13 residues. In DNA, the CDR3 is TGTGCCAGCAGCGGCGGAGGGACAGATACGCAGTATTTT. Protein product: CASSGGGTDTQYF.

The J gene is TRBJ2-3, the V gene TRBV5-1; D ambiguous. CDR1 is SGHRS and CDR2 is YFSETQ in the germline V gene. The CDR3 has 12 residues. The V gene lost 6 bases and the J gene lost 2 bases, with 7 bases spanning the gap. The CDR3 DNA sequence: TGCGCCAGCACAGACCTCACAGATACGCAGTATTTT. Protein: CASTDLTDTQYF.

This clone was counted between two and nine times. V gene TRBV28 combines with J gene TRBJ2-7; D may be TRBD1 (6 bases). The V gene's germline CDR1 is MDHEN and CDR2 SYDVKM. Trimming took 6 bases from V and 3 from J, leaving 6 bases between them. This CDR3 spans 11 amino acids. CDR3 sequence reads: CASSRGYEQYF. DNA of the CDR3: TGTGCCAGCAGCAGGGGCTACGAGCAGTACTTC.

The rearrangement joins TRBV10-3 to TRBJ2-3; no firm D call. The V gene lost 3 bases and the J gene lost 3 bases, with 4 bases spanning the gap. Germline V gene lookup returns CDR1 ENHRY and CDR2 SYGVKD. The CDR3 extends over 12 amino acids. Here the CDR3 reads CAISEVTDTQYF. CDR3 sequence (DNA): TGTGCCATCAGTGAAGTGACAGATACGCAGTATTTT.

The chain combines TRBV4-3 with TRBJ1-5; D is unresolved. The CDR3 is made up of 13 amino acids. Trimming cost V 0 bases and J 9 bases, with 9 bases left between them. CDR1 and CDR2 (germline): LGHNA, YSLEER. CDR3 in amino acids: CASSQDKKGPQHF. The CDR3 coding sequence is TGCGCCAGCAGCCAAGACAAGAAGGGGCCCCAGCATTTT.

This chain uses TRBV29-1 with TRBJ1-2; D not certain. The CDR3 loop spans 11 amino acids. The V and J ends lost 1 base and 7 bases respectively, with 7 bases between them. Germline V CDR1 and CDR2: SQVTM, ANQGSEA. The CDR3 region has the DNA TGCAGCGTTGAAGGACGGTTTGGCTACACCTTC. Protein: CSVEGRFGYTF.

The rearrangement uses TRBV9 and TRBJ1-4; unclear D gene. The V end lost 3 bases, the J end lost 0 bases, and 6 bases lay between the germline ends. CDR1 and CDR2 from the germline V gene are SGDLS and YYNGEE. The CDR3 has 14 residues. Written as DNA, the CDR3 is TGTGCCAGCAGCGCCCTCTCAACTAATGAAAAACTGTTTTTT. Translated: CASSALSTNEKLFF.

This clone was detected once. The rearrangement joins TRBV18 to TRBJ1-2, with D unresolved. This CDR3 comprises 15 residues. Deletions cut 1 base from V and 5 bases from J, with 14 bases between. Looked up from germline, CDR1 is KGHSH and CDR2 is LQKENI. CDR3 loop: CASSPLRPPHYGYTF. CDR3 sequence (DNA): TGTGCCAGCTCACCACTTCGACCGCCTCATTATGGCTACACCTTC. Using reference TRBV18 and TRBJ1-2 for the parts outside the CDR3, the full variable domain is NAGVMQNPRHLVRRRGQEARLRCSPMKGHSHVYWYRQLPEEGLKFMVYLQKENIIDESGMPKERFSAEFPKEGPSILRIQQVVRGDSAAYFCASSPLRPPHYGYTFGSGTRLTVV.

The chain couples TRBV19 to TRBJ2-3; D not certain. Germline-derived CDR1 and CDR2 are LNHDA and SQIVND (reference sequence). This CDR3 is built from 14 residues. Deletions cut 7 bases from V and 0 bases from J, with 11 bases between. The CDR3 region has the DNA TGTGCCAGTAATGATAACCCTAGCACAGATACGCAGTATTTT. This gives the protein CASNDNPSTDTQYF. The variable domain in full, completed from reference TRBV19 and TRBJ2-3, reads DGGITQSPKYLFRKEGQNVTLSCEQNLNHDAMYWYRQDPGQGLRLIYYSQIVNDFQKGDIAEGYSVSREKKESFPLTVTSAQKNPTAFYLCASNDNPSTDTQYFGPGTRLTVL.

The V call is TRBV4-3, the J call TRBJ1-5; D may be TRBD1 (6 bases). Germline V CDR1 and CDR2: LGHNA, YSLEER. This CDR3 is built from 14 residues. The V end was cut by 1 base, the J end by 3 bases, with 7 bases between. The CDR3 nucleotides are TGCGCCAGCAGCCAAGTGGGGGCCAATCAGCCCCAGCATTTT. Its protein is CASSQVGANQPQHF.

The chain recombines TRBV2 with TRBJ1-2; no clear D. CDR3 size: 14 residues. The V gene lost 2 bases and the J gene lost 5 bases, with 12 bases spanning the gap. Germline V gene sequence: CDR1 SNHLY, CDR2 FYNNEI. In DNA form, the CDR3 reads TGTGCCAGCAGTGAATCTGAAACCGCTTATGGCTACACCTTC. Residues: CASSESETAYGYTF.

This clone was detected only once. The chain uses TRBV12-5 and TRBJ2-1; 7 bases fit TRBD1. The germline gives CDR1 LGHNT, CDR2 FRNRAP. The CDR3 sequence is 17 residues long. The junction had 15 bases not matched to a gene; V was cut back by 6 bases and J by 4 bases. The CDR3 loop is CASGPDSDRAPYNEQFF. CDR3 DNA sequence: TGTGCTAGTGGCCCTGACTCCGACAGGGCCCCATACAATGAGCAGTTCTTC.

For the CDR3, the DNA is TGCGCCAGCAGCCGCCCTAGGCGGGCGGGAGCGAACACCGGGGAGCTGTTTTTT. Its protein is CASSRPRRAGANTGELFF. This chain connects TRBV4-1 to TRBJ2-2, with 7 nucleotides matching TRBD2. There are 18 residues in the CDR3. Losses at the gene ends were 4 bases for V and 0 bases for J; bases not matched to a gene: 11. CDR1 and CDR2 from the germline V gene are MGHRA and YSYEKL.

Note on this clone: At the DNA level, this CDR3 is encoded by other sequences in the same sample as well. CDR3 sequence: CASSPYNEQFF. The CDR3 region has the DNA TGTGCCAGCAGCCCCTACAATGAGCAGTTCTTC. This chain uses TRBV28 with TRBJ2-1; D not resolved. V was cut by 6 bases and J by 2 bases, with 2 bases left in between. Germline CDR1 MDHEN, CDR2 SYDVKM. The CDR3 contains 11 residues. The full variable domain, completed using reference TRBV28 and TRBJ2-1, is DVKVTQSSRYLVKRTGEKVFLECVQDMDHENMFWYRQDPGLGLRLIYFSYDVKMKEKGDIPEGYSVSREKKERFSLILESASTNQTSMYLCASSPYNEQFFGPGTRLTVL.

The CDR3 nucleotides are TGCGCCAGCAGCCCGCTCTCGGTTGGGTACAATACCCTGAACACTGAAGCTTTCTTT. Translated, it gives CASSPLSVGYNTLNTEAFF. The V call is TRBV5-1, the J call TRBJ1-1; D ambiguous. Trimming removed 4 bases from V and 0 bases from J, with 25 bases in between. The V gene's germline CDR1 is SGHRS and CDR2 YFSETQ. The CDR3 has 19 amino acids.

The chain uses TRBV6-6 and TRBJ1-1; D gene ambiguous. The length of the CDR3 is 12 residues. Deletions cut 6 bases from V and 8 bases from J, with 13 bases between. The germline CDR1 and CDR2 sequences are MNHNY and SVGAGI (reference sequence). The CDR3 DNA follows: TGTGCCAGCAGGTCGGATTCACGGGAAGCTTTCTTT. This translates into CASRSDSREAFF.

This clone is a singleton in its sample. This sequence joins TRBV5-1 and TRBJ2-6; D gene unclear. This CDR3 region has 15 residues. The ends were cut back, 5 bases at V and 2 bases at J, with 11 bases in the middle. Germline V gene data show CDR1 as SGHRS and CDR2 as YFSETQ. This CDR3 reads CASRPWVAGANVLTF. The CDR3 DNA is TGCGCCAGCAGACCGTGGGTAGCTGGGGCCAACGTCCTGACTTTC.

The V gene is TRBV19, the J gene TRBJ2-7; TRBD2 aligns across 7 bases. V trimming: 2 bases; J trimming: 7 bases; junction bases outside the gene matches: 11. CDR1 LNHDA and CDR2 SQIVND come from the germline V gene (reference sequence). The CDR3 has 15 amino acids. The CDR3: CASSIKLARGGEQYF. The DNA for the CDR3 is TGTGCCAGTAGTATAAAACTAGCGAGGGGTGGTGAGCAGTACTTC.

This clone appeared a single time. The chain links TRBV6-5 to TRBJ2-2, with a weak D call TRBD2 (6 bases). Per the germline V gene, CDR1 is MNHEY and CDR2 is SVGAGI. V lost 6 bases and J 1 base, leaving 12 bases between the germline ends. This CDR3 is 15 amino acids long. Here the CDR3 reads CASSPRRGNTGELFF. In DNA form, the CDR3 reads TGTGCCAGCAGCCCGCGGCGGGGGAACACCGGGGAGCTGTTTTTT.

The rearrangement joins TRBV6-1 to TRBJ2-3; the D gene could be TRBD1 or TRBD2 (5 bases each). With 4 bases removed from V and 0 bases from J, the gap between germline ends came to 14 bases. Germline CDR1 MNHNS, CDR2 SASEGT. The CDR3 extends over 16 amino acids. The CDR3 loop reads CASSAPRWDSTDTQYF. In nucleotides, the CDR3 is TGTGCCAGCAGTGCTCCTAGGTGGGACAGCACAGATACGCAGTATTTT.

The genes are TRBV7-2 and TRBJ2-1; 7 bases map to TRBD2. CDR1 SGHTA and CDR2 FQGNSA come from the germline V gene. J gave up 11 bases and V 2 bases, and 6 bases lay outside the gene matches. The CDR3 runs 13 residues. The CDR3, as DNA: TGTGCCAGCAGCTTATATCCGGGGGGTCAGCAGTTCTTC. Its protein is CASSLYPGGQQFF.

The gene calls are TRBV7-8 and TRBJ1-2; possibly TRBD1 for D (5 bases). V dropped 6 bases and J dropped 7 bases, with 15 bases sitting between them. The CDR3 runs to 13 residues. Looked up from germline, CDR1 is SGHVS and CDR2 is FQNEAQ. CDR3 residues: CASRPGAEGGYTF. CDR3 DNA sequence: TGTGCCAGCAGACCCGGGGCGGAGGGTGGCTACACCTTC.

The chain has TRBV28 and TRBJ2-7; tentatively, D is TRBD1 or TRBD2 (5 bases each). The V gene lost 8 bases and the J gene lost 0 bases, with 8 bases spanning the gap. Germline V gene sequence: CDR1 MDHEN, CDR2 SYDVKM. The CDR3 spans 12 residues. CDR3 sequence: CASGTDSYEQYF. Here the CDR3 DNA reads TGTGCCAGCGGGACGGACTCCTACGAGCAGTACTTC. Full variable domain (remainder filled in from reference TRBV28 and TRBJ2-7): DVKVTQSSRYLVKRTGEKVFLECVQDMDHENMFWYRQDPGLGLRLIYFSYDVKMKEKGDIPEGYSVSREKKERFSLILESASTNQTSMYLCASGTDSYEQYFGPGTRLTVT.

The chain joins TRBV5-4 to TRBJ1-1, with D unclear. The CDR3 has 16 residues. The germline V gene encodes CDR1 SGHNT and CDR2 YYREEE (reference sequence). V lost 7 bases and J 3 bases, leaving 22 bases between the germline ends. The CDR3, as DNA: TGTGCCAGCCTGGGGTCGGGAGGCCTAGTGGACACTGAAGCTTTCTTT. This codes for CASLGSGGLVDTEAFF.

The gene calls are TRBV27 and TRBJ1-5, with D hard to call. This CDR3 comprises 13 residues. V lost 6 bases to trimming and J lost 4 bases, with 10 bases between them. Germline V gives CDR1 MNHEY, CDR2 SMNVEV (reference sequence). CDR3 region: CASSNSVNQPQHF. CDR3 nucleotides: TGTGCCAGCAGCAATTCCGTAAATCAGCCCCAGCATTTT.

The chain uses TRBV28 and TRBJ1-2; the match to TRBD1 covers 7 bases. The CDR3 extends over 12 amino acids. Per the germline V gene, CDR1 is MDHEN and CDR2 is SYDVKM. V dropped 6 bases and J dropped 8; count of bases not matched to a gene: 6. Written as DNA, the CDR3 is TGTGCCAGCAGCTTACAGGGGAGCGGCTACACCTTC. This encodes CASSLQGSGYTF.